This T cell receptor (beta chain) was identified in a study of CXCR3-negative and CXCR3-positive naive CD8 T cells. The study, taken as a whole, reports: The study found more hydrophobic TRB CDR3s in CXCR3-positive naive cells than in CXCR3-negative naive cells.

The CDR3 contains 11 residues. CDR1 and CDR2 from the germline V gene are MDHEN and SYDVKM. TRB cDNA libraries were made by UMI-labeled 5' RACE. TCRdb re-called the 5' RACE reads and gives one entry per CDR3 protein, without DNA. The data show over 95,000 distinct CDR3 sequences, and the top ten clones hold about 0.35%. In regard to this clonotype: No antigen is known for it.

The sequencing sample was made of naive CXCR3+ CD8+ T cells from blood. The sample's subset: CD45RO-CCR7+CD27+CD95- naive CD8+ T cells expressing CXCR3 (TNR3+). The genes are TRBV28 and TRBJ1-1. The clonotype originates from a human donor in good health. Some clones in this sample may be carry-over from other donors' samples. The CDR3 loop is CASRGVGEAFF.